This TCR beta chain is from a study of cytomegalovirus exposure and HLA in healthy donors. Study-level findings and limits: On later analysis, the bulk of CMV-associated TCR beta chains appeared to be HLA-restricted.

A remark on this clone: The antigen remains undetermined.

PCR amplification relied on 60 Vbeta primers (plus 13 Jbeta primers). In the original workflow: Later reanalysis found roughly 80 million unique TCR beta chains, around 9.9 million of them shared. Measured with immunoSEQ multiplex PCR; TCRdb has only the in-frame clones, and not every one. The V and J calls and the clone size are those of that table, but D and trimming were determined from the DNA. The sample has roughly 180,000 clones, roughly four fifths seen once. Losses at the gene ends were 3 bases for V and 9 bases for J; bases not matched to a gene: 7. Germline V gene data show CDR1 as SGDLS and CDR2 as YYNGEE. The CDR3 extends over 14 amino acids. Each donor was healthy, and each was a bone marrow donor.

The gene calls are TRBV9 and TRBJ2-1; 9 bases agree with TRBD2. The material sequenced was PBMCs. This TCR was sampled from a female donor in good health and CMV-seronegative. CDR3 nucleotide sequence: TGTGCCAGCAGCGAGGGGACTAGCTTTGTTGAGCAGTTCTTC. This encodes CASSEGTSFVEQFF.